This T cell receptor (beta chain) was recorded in a study of regulatory dendritic cells for organ transplantation. Study-level information: On day 6, the dendritic cells were exposed to LPS. Study results and limitations: Naive T cells showed high diversity, memory cells less, memory CD8+ least. Mature dendritic cells appeared to drive more memory CD8+ clonal expansion than regulatory ones.

CDR1 is SGHNT, CDR2 YYREEE, per germline (reference sequence). This CDR3 is 17 amino acids long. Trimming at V came to 3 bases and at J to 3 bases, leaving 12 bases not matched to a gene. Allogeneic regulatory or mature dendritic cells were co-cultured for 5 days with CFSE-labeled sorted T cells at 1:10. Assay used: immunoSEQ multiplex PCR; TCRdb lists only in-frame clones, some missing. The sample carries under 15,000 clones, around two thirds recorded once. Concerning this clone: The antigen is undetermined.

This receptor was identified in a human donor in good health. The sample taken for sequencing was naive CD8+ T cells from blood cultured with dendritic cells. Subset indicated: CD45RA+ naive T cells. The V call is TRBV5-4, the J call TRBJ2-7; 10 nucleotides align to TRBD2. The CDR3 protein is CASSSSSAGGPFYEQYF. CDR3 DNA sequence: TGTGCCAGCAGCTCATCTTCAGCGGGGGGGCCCTTCTACGAGCAGTACTTC.